This TCR beta chain was identified in a study of regulatory T cells in long-lasting Graves disease. Study context: Graves' patients, diagnosed recently, had received antithyroid drugs under 3 months.

The time point denotes: newly diagnosed GD, antithyroid drugs for less than 3 months. Preparation of the TCR library used RNA extracted from PBMCs. CDR3 length equals 13 residues. Germline loops: CDR1 DFQATT, CDR2 SNEGSKA (reference sequence). Trimming removed 6 bases at V and 0 bases at J, with 9 bases between. Arm-PCR of CDR3 regions and iRepertoire HTBI primers were used to build TCR beta libraries. TCRdb re-called the multiplex PCR reads with MiXCR, one entry per CDR3 protein. The profile shows approximately 250,000 distinct CDR3 sequences, approximately 16% of them singletons. This clonotype was detected many times.

The receptor's source is a female donor with Graves disease. The sample here was peripheral blood mononuclear cells (PBMCs), taken at new diagnosis, from a patient treated with antithyroid drugs. The V and J genes are TRBV20-1 and TRBJ1-5, with a weak D call TRBD1 (5 bases). The CDR3 loop is CSARDGSNQPQHF. The CDR3 DNA reads as TGCAGTGCCAGGGACGGTAGCAATCAGCCCCAGCATTTT.